The text below deals with one T cell receptor beta chain. Its specificity is not known. There are 14 residues in the CDR3. Germline V gene sequence: CDR1 SGHTA, CDR2 FQGTGA. Unmatched junction bases numbered 7, after V lost 5 bases and J lost 6 bases. These data are taken from a study of cytomegalovirus exposure and HLA in healthy donors. Turning to the study itself: The roughly 110 validation repertoires matched the 500 to 750 first-cohort repertoires in platform, a later analysis reported.

The study's findings and limits: Among TCR beta chains, those listed as cytomegalovirus-associated numbered 164. A later analysis found first-cohort TCR clusters tended to co-occur in the 90 to 150 validation repertoires.

Generated by immunoSEQ multiplex PCR, the TCRdb table keeps only in-frame clones and is missing some. The sample carries roughly 200,000 clones, roughly 86% recorded once. Among the approximately 130 subjects of the validation cohort, separate from the approximately 670-subject first cohort, were the donors. V gene TRBV7-3 combines with J gene TRBJ2-1; TRBD1 matches at 7 bases. This clonotype was sampled from a man aged 30 to 45 in good health and CMV-seropositive. Specimen: PBMCs. The CDR3 here is CASSPQDRVNEQFF. In DNA, the CDR3 is TGTGCCAGCAGCCCCCAAGACAGGGTCAATGAGCAGTTCTTC.